The rows below give T cell receptor beta chains drawn from one sample of a study of Graves' ophthalmopathy and Graves' hyperthyroidism. MiXCR was run by TCRdb on the multiplex PCR reads, yielding one entry per CDR3 protein. This sample carries some 360,000 distinct CDR3 sequences, approximately 18% of them seen once, and the ten largest clones take 2.4%. What was sequenced was peripheral blood. The receptors here all came from an adult woman with stable Graves' hyperthyroidism. Each CDR3 is given with its conserved first and last residue. D genes are given only for firm matches.

V	D	J	CDR3
TRBV28	-	TRBJ1-5	CASSLSGTSNQPQHF
TRBV20-1	TRBD1	TRBJ1-2	CSARDPYGWTGEDYGYTF
TRBV6-2/TRBV6-3	-	TRBJ2-7	CASSPRASLGQYF
TRBV5-6	-	TRBJ1-6	CASSLQQFNSPLHF
TRBV28	TRBD1	TRBJ2-2	CASSRTGVGPYTGKLFF
TRBV12-3/TRBV12-4	-	TRBJ2-3	CASSFGFRTDTQYF
TRBV27	-	TRBJ2-4	CARAKNIQYF
TRBV6-1	-	TRBJ1-2	CASTGADRDFDGYTF
TRBV6-5	-	TRBJ1-2	CASSYRPNRVYGYTF
TRBV13	-	TRBJ1-5	CASSLTMGSAGNQPQHF
TRBV6-2/TRBV6-3	TRBD1	TRBJ2-7	CASSPQGAAYEQYF
TRBV11-2	-	TRBJ2-7	CASSLGAQFFSSYEQYF
TRBV30	-	TRBJ1-1	CAWSAQGRSGTEAFF
TRBV15	-	TRBJ2-7	CATSRGGANYEQYF
TRBV12-3/TRBV12-4	TRBD1	TRBJ1-1	CASTVTGMNTEAFF
TRBV20-1	TRBD2	TRBJ2-7	CSATAASGYSYEQYF
TRBV7-2	TRBD1	TRBJ2-7	CASSLAPGQGISYEQYF
TRBV28	-	TRBJ1-1	CASISTSLTEAFF
TRBV4-3	-	TRBJ1-1	CASSQEKGGGAFF
TRBV7-9	-	TRBJ1-5	CASSLGLGPQHF
TRBV18	-	TRBJ2-5	CASFQAGQETQYF
TRBV20-1	TRBD1	TRBJ2-5	CSPQGDRGAQETQYF
TRBV28	TRBD1	TRBJ2-5	CASTPDREETQYF
TRBV29-1	-	TRBJ2-7	CSVGPGPEHYEQYF
TRBV12-3/TRBV12-4	-	TRBJ2-5	CASSPRPGKGQETQYF
TRBV28	-	TRBJ1-2	CASRPTDPVNYGYTF
TRBV20-1	-	TRBJ1-2	CSANLNYGYTF
TRBV5-1	-	TRBJ2-7	CASRAAAGTYEQYF